This T cell receptor beta chain was identified in a study of identical twins. Study observations and caveats: Weaker excess twin sharing was observed in beta out-of-frame sequences. For cord blood, abundant beta clonotypes had fewer insertions, unlike memory repertoires, which showed none. Within twin pairs, the out-of-frame alpha sequences they shared showed excess low generation probability.

MiXCR, run by TCRdb on the 5' RACE reads, gives a single entry per CDR3 protein. The sample has some 250,000 distinct CDR3 sequences; about 13% are singletons. The CDR3 has 17 amino acids. The V gene's germline CDR1 is SGHAT and CDR2 FQNNGV. V shed 3 bases, J shed 5 bases, and the junction held 9 bases outside the gene matches. On this clonotype itself: Antigen unknown.

These data are also associated with another study on yellow fever vaccine responses in identical twins. That source adds: Reportedly, twins' vaccine T cell responses looked partly convergent and partly personalized.

The chain joins TRBV11-2 to TRBJ2-1; 11 bases align to TRBD2. The specimen sequenced was memory (CD45RO+) T cells sorted from blood. This TCR was sampled from a young woman in good health. This CDR3 reads CASSLKTGTSGDNEQFF. The DNA for the CDR3 is TGTGCCAGCAGCTTGAAGACCGGGACTAGCGGTGACAATGAGCAGTTCTTC.